These T cell receptor beta chains were read from a single sample in a study of cytomegalovirus exposure and HLA in healthy donors. Here immunoSEQ multiplex PCR was the method, and the copy in TCRdb shows in-frame clones only, minus some. The table shows 170,000 or so clones, with around four fifths occurring only once. The material sequenced was PBMCs. These TCRs come from a woman in her forties or fifties in good health and CMV-seropositive. Both conserved end residues are part of each CDR3. A D gene is named only where the DNA matches it firmly. Rows may omit the clone size; those that give it use once, few, many or a size class.

TRBD1 | 15 | TRBJ1-2 | TRBV18 | NA | CASSPFTGAQDGYTF | TGTGCCAGCTCACCGTTCACAGGGGCTCAGGATGGCTACACCTTC
TRBD2 | 16 | TRBJ2-5 | TRBV19 | NA | CASSGGLAGIPETQYF | TGTGCCAGTAGTGGCGGACTAGCGGGGATCCCAGAGACCCAGTACTTC
NA | 19 | TRBJ1-3 | TRBV4-1 | NA | CASSLSLTGASFSGNTIYF | TGCGCCAGCAGCCTCAGCCTGACAGGAGCCTCCTTTTCTGGAAACACCATATATTTT
NA | 11 | TRBJ2-7 | TRBV27 | NA | CASRKGSEQYF | TGTGCCAGCAGAAAGGGGTCCGAGCAGTACTTC
NA | 16 | TRBJ1-3 | TRBV4-1 | few | CASSQTTLGSGNTIYF | TGCGCCAGCAGCCAAACAACCCTAGGCTCTGGAAACACCATATATTTT
NA | 15 | TRBJ1-1 | TRBV30 | NA | CAWRYTASRNTEAFF | TGTGCCTGGAGATATACCGCAAGTAGGAACACTGAAGCTTTCTTT
NA | 16 | TRBJ2-7 | TRBV7-9 | few | CASSFLGAGTSYEQYF | TGTGCCAGCAGCTTCTTGGGGGCCGGGACGTCCTACGAGCAGTACTTC
NA | 13 | TRBJ2-3 | TRBV19 | NA | CASSIRRADTQYF | TGTGCCAGTAGTATCCGCAGGGCAGATACGCAGTATTTT
NA | 13 | TRBJ2-3 | TRBV5-5 | NA | CASSSYLTDTQYF | TGTGCCAGCAGCTCCTACCTCACAGATACGCAGTATTTT
TRBD1 | 14 | TRBJ2-5 | TRBV5-1 | NA | CASSETGVRETQYF | TGCGCCAGCAGCGAGACAGGGGTACGCGAGACCCAGTACTTC
NA | 12 | TRBJ2-2 | TRBV6-5 | once | CASSLRAGELFF | TGTGCCAGCAGTCTCAGGGCCGGGGAGCTGTTTTTT
NA | 12 | TRBJ1-1 | TRBV2 | NA | CASSDWPTEAFF | TGTGCCAGCAGTGATTGGCCCACTGAAGCTTTCTTT
NA | 14 | TRBJ1-5 | TRBV6-6 | NA | CASSYPGGVEPQHF | TGTGCCAGCAGTTACCCCGGGGGAGTGGAGCCCCAGCATTTT
TRBD1 | 12 | TRBJ2-7 | TRBV7-2 | NA | CASSLSLGTVYF | TGTGCCAGCAGCTTATCATTGGGGACAGTCTACTTC
NA | 15 | TRBJ1-2 | TRBV9 | NA | CASSVEPDSNYGYTF | TGTGCCAGCAGCGTAGAACCGGACAGCAACTATGGCTACACCTTC
TRBD1 | 15 | TRBJ1-5 | TRBV19 | few | CASISQQGAGQPQHF | TGTGCCAGTATTTCCCAACAGGGGGCTGGTCAGCCCCAGCATTTT
TRBD1 | 15 | TRBJ2-7 | TRBV6-1 | NA | CASRPRTGASYEQYF | TGTGCCAGCAGACCCCGGACAGGGGCCTCCTACGAGCAGTACTTC
TRBD2 | 16 | TRBJ2-3 | TRBV11-3 | NA | CASSQRTSGGTDTQYF | TGTGCCAGCAGCCAAAGGACTAGCGGGGGAACAGATACGCAGTATTTT
TRBD1 | 15 | TRBJ2-3 | TRBV11-2 | NA | CASSYRDRAADTQYF | TGTGCCAGCAGCTACCGGGACAGGGCGGCAGATACGCAGTATTTT
NA | 13 | TRBJ2-2 | TRBV5-5 | NA | CASSWRVSGELFF | TGTGCCAGCAGCTGGAGGGTTTCCGGGGAGCTGTTTTTT
NA | 11 | TRBJ1-2 | TRBV6-5 | NA | CASGNSLWYTF | TGTGCCAGCGGAAACAGTTTGTGGTACACCTTC
TRBD2 | 15 | TRBJ2-1 | TRBV29-1 | once | CSVAHRLAVNNEQFF | TGCAGCGTTGCCCATAGACTAGCGGTTAACAATGAGCAGTTCTTC
NA | 12 | TRBJ1-1 | TRBV10-2 | few | CASSFPGSEAFF | TGCGCCAGCAGTTTCCCAGGGTCTGAAGCTTTCTTT
TRBD1 | 14 | TRBJ1-4 | TRBV9 | once | CASSPRQGGEKLFF | TGTGCCAGCAGCCCCCGACAGGGCGGCGAAAAACTGTTTTTT
TRBD1 | 15 | TRBJ2-7 | TRBV5-6 | NA | CASSFRDRVSVEQYF | TGTGCCAGCAGCTTCCGGGACAGGGTATCAGTCGAGCAGTACTTC
NA | 17 | TRBJ2-3 | TRBV7-9 | NA | CASSLGVPPRLTDTQYF | TGTGCCAGCAGCTTAGGAGTGCCCCCGAGGCTGACAGATACGCAGTATTTT
NA | 12 | TRBJ2-1 | TRBV7-9 | NA | CASSSWGTEQFF | TGTGCCAGCAGCTCCTGGGGGACAGAGCAGTTCTTC
NA | 13 | TRBJ1-2 | TRBV11-2 | once | CASSLGQSVSYTF | TGTGCCAGCAGCTTAGGGCAGTCAGTTAGCTACACCTTC
NA | 14 | TRBJ1-2 | TRBV18 | NA | CASSGRGTYYGYTF | TGTGCCAGCTCCGGACGCGGGACCTACTATGGCTACACCTTC
NA | 14 | TRBJ1-3 | TRBV18 | NA | CASSPRRRGDTIYF | TGTGCCAGCTCACCACGGCGTCGGGGGGACACCATATATTTT
TRBD2 | 15 | TRBJ2-7 | TRBV4-2 | NA | CASSQEWTSEYEQYF | TGTGCCAGCAGCCAAGAGTGGACTAGCGAATACGAGCAGTACTTC
TRBD1 | 14 | TRBJ2-7 | TRBV5-1 | NA | CASSFGTGSYEQYF | TGCGCCAGCAGCTTCGGGACAGGGTCCTACGAGCAGTACTTC
NA | 14 | TRBJ1-1 | TRBV5-1 | NA | CASSLPGGNTEAFF | TGCGCCAGCAGCTTGCCGGGGGGGAACACTGAAGCTTTCTTT
NA | 16 | TRBJ2-1 | TRBV5-1 | NA | CASSLRGKGGIDEQFF | TGCGCCAGCAGCTTGCGCGGGAAGGGGGGGATCGATGAGCAGTTCTTC
NA | 15 | TRBJ1-6 | TRBV15 | NA | CATSRAWRDNSPLHF | TGTGCCACCAGCAGAGCTTGGAGGGATAATTCACCCCTCCACTTT
NA | 16 | TRBJ1-4 | TRBV5-4 | NA | CASSPGTTPTNEKLFF | TGTGCCAGCAGCCCCGGGACAACCCCAACTAATGAAAAACTGTTTTTT
TRBD2 | 16 | TRBJ2-3 | TRBV9 | NA | CASSVGSRGGTDTQYF | TGTGCCAGCAGCGTAGGCTCGCGGGGGGGGACAGATACGCAGTATTTT
TRBD1 | 19 | TRBJ1-2 | TRBV4-1 | few | CASSLIAGTGGSANYGYTF | TGCGCCAGCAGCCTTATCGCCGGGACAGGGGGCTCAGCTAACTATGGCTACACCTTC